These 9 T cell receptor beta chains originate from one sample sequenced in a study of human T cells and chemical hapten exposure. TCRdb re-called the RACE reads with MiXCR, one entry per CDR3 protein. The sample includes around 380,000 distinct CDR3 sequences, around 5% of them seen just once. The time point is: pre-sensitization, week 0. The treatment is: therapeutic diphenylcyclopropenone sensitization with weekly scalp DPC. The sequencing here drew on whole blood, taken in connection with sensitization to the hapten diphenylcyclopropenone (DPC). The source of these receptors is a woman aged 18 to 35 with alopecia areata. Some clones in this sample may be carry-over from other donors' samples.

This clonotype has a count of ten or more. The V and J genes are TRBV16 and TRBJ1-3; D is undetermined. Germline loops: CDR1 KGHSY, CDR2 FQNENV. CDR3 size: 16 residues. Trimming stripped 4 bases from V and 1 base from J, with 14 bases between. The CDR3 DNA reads TGTGCCAGCAGCCCGGACGGGAGCAAGTCTGGAAACACCATATATTTT. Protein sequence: CASSPDGSKSGNTIYF. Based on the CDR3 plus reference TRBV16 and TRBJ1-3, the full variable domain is GEEVAQTPKHLVRGEGQKAKLYCAPIKGHSYVFWYQQVLKNEFKFLISFQNENVFDETGMPKERFSAKCLPNSPCSLEIQATKLEDSAVYFCASSPDGSKSGNTIYFGEGSWLTVV.

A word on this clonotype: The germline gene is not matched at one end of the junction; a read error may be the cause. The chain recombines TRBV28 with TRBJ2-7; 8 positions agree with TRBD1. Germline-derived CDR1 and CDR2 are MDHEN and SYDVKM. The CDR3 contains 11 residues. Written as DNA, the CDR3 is TGTGCCAGCAGTTTGTGGACAGGGCCATTCTTC. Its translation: CASSLWTGPFF.

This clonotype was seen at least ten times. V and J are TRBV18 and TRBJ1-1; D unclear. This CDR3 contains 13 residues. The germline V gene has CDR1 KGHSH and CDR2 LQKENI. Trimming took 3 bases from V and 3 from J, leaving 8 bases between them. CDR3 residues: CASSPSEDTEAFF. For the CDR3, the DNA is TGTGCCAGCTCACCTTCTGAGGACACTGAAGCTTTCTTT.

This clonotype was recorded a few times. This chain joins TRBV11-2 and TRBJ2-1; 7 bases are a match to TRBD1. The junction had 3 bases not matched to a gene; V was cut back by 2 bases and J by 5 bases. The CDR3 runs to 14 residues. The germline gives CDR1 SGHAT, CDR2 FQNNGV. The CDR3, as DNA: TGTGCCAGCAGCTTATTGACAGGGAACAATGAGCAGTTCTTC. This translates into CASSLLTGNNEQFF.

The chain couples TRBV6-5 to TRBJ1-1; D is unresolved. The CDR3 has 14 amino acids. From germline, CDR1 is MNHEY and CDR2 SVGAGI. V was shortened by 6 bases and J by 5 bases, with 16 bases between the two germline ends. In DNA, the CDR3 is TGTGCCAGCAGCCTCCAAAGGGATGTAACTGAAGCTTTCTTT. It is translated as CASSLQRDVTEAFF.

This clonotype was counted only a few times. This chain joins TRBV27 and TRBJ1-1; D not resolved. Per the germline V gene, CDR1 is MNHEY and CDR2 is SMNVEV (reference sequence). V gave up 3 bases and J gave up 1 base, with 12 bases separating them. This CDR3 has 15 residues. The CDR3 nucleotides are TGTGCCAGCAGTTTGGGTCCCGAACCGAACACTGAAGCTTTCTTT. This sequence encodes CASSLGPEPNTEAFF.

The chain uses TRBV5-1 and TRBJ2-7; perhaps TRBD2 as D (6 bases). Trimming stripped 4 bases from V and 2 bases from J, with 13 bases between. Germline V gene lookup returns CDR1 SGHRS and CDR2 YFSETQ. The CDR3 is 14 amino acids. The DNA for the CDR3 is TGCGCCAGCAGCCCCTCGGGCGGGACCTACGAGCAGTACTTC. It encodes CASSPSGGTYEQYF.

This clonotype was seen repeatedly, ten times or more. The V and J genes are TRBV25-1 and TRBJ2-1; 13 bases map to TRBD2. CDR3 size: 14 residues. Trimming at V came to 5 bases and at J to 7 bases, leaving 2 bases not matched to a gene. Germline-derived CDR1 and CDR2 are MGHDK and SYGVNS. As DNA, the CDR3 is TGTGCCAGCAGTACTAGCGGGGGGGGAAATGAGCAGTTCTTC. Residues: CASSTSGGGNEQFF.

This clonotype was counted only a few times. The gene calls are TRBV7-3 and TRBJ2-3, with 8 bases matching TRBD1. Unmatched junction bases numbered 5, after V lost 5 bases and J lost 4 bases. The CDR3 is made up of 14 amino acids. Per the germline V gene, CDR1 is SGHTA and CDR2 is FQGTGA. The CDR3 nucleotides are TGTGCCAGCAGCGGCGGACAGGGTCCAGATACGCAGTATTTT. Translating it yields CASSGGQGPDTQYF.